This T cell receptor beta chain was documented in a study of response to subunit inactivated influenza vaccine. The study, taken as a whole, reports: Few new T cells, the authors suggested, are recruited by each seasonal influenza vaccination.

This clonotype occurred many times. Its antigen is still unknown. Trimming took 5 bases from V and 10 from J; bases not matched to a gene: 10. This CDR3 is 13 amino acids long. Germline CDR1 MNHEY, CDR2 SMNVEV (reference sequence). TCRdb reprocessed the RT-PCR reads via MiXCR and lists one record per CDR3 protein. The sample records some 300,000 distinct CDR3 sequences, over 20% being singletons. The sample in question was PBMCs from blood, obtained less than 22 months after vaccination. This receptor was obtained from a man in his fifties or sixties who received an inactivated influenza vaccine. V is TRBV27 and J is TRBJ2-7; 8 nucleotides match TRBD1. The CDR3 sequence: CASSHGQGAPQYF. The CDR3 DNA is TGTGCCAGCAGTCACGGACAGGGCGCACCTCAGTACTTC.